The 12 T cell receptor beta chains presented below share a single source sample, sequenced in a study of molecular identifiers for immune sequencing clone quantification. TCRdb ran MiXCR on the PCR reads and lists one entry per CDR3 protein. The sample lists 97,000 or so distinct CDR3 sequences; around 37% were seen once. Material: naive CD8+ T cells from blood, with Jurkat cell RNA spiked in. Subset noted: FACS-sorted CD8+CD4-CCR7+CD45RA+ naive T cells. These receptors all come from a human donor in good health. Some libraries in this study had Jurkat cell RNA spiked in.

V gene TRBV12-3 or TRBV12-4 combines with J gene TRBJ1-5, with 7 positions matching TRBD1. V trimming: 6 bases; J trimming: 4 bases; junction bases outside the gene matches: 0. This CDR3 has 12 residues. CDR3 bases: TGTGCCAGCAGGACAGGGAATCAGCCCCAGCATTTT. This translates into CASRTGNQPQHF.

A word on this clonotype: Its ends do not fully match the called genes, so a read error is possible. Written as DNA, the CDR3 is TGTGCTAGCAGCCCTTTTCCGGACAGAACCCTGAACACCGGGGAGCTGTTTTTT. It is translated as CASSPFPDRTLNTGELFF. The chain joins TRBV4-2 to TRBJ2-2, with TRBD1 as a possible D gene (6 bases). Germline V CDR1 and CDR2: LGHNA, YNFKEQ. The CDR3 is 18 amino acids.

Note on this clonotype: The conserved phenylalanine or tryptophan normally closing the CDR3 is absent here, so this likely arose from a read error. The rearrangement joins TRBV3-1 to TRBJ1-5; D gene uncertain. V was shortened by 0 bases and J by 9 bases, with 18 bases between the two germline ends. Germline CDR1 is LGHDT and CDR2 is YNNKEL (reference sequence). The CDR3 is 16 residues long. The CDR3 sequence is CASSQDPSDRYLPQHY. The CDR3 region has the DNA TGTGCCAGCAGCCAAGATCCGTCGGACCGATATCTGCCCCAGCATTAT.

This clonotype was recorded many times. The chain joins TRBV7-6 to TRBJ2-7, with TRBD1 identical over 10 bases. The V segment lost 1 base and the J segment 1 base; nucleotides outside the gene matches: 1. CDR1 and CDR2 (germline): SGHVS, FNYEAQ. This CDR3 comprises 15 residues. The CDR3 region is CASSLGDRGSYEQYF. For the CDR3, the DNA is TGTGCCAGCAGCTTAGGGGACAGGGGATCCTACGAGCAGTACTTC.

As DNA, the CDR3 is TGTGCCAGCTCACCAGACAGGGGAAATCAGCCCCAGCATTTT. Translated, it gives CASSPDRGNQPQHF. The rearrangement uses TRBV18 and TRBJ1-5, with 8 bases aligning to TRBD1. The CDR3 has 14 amino acids. Germline V gene data show CDR1 as KGHSH and CDR2 as LQKENI. The V gene end was trimmed by 2 bases and the J gene end by 4 bases; junction bases not matched to a gene: 1.

This clonotype showed up many times. J is TRBJ1-5 and V is TRBV12-3 or TRBV12-4; D gene ambiguous. This CDR3 comprises 17 residues. Trimming stripped 5 bases from V and 0 bases from J, with 17 bases between. CDR3 nucleotide sequence: TGTGCCAGCAGTCTGACGGTTATGTCCTTTAGCAATCAGCCCCAGCATTTT. It translates to CASSLTVMSFSNQPQHF.

This clonotype has a count of ten or more. The chain employs TRBV29-1 and TRBJ2-7, with 7 bases fitting TRBD2. Losses at the gene ends were 4 bases for V and 2 bases for J; bases not matched to a gene: 5. Germline CDR1 and CDR2: SQVTM and ANQGSEA. This CDR3 is built from 13 residues. Here the CDR3 reads CSVGQAGPYEQYF. CDR3 coding DNA: TGCAGCGTTGGGCAAGCGGGACCCTACGAGCAGTACTTC.

This clonotype was observed many times. This chain uses TRBV7-8 with TRBJ2-5; D may be TRBD1 (6 bases). CDR1 SGHVS and CDR2 FQNEAQ come from the germline V gene. The V and J ends lost 4 bases and 5 bases respectively, with 32 bases between them. CDR3 length equals 20 residues. CDR3 loop: CASSYHPDISGAGLMETQYF. In DNA form, the CDR3 reads TGTGCCAGCAGCTACCACCCCGACATTTCAGGGGCGGGTTTAATGGAGACCCAGTACTTC.

This clonotype has at least ten counts. The chain has TRBV7-8 and TRBJ2-3; 9 nucleotides align to TRBD1. Unmatched junction bases numbered 6, after V lost 3 bases and J lost 2 bases. This CDR3 has 16 amino acids. Per germline, CDR1 SGHVS and CDR2 FQNEAQ. The CDR3 sequence: CASSFRDRALTDTQYF. The DNA of the CDR3 is TGTGCCAGCAGCTTCCGGGACAGGGCCCTCACAGATACGCAGTATTTT.

The chain links TRBV24-1 to TRBJ2-1, with D perhaps matching TRBD2 (5 bases). The germline gives CDR1 KGHDR, CDR2 SFDVKD. V lost 3 bases to trimming and J lost 7 bases, with 18 bases between them. The CDR3 runs 16 residues. CDR3 protein: CATSDHLRATRNEQFF. CDR3 DNA sequence: TGTGCCACCAGTGATCATCTGCGGGCCACCCGTAATGAGCAGTTCTTC.

The V call is TRBV27, the J call TRBJ2-7; TRBD2 might be the D (5 bases). The germline V gene has CDR1 MNHEY and CDR2 SMNVEV (reference sequence). V lost 6 bases and J lost 2, with 11 bases in between. The CDR3 runs 13 residues. Written as DNA, the CDR3 is TGTGCCAGCAGGAGGGCAGTTACCTACGAGCAGTACTTC. Translation: CASRRAVTYEQYF.

CDR3: CASSQDLSYQETQYF. The DNA for the CDR3 is TGTGCCAGCAGCCAAGATCTGTCCTACCAAGAGACCCAGTACTTC. V gene TRBV3-1 combines with J gene TRBJ2-5, with D unresolved. CDR1 and CDR2 from the germline V gene are LGHDT and YNNKEL (reference sequence). The CDR3 runs to 15 residues. V was clipped by 0 bases and J by 0 bases, with 8 bases between them.